Each of the 5 T cell receptor beta chains below was sequenced from the same sample in a study of PD-1 blockade in classical Hodgkin lymphoma. Relapse was seen in all patients after autologous stem cell transplantation, and brentuximab vedotin exposure was variable. Clones were sequenced by immunoSEQ multiplex PCR, and TCRdb holds only the in-frame ones, with some missing. Among several thousand clones listed, around four fifths were seen once. The specimen comprised peripheral blood mononuclear cells (PBMCs), sampled at baseline. These receptors were taken from a human donor with classical Hodgkin lymphoma.

The count of this clone is one. V gene TRBV9 combines with J gene TRBJ2-7; no firm D call. The CDR3 is made up of 14 amino acids. From germline, CDR1 is SGDLS and CDR2 YYNGEE. The ends were cut back, 0 bases at V and 1 base at J, with 8 bases in the middle. This CDR3 reads CASSVERNSYEQYF. CDR3 bases: TGTGCCAGCAGCGTAGAACGGAATTCCTACGAGCAGTACTTC.

DNA of the CDR3: TGCAGCGTTGAAGGAATCCGGCGGAAAGGGCGCGGAGAGCAGTTCTTC. Amino acid sequence: CSVEGIRRKGRGEQFF. This rearrangement joins TRBV29-1 to TRBJ2-1; the D is unclear. V lost 1 base to trimming and J lost 10 bases, with 23 bases between them. Per the germline V gene, CDR1 is SQVTM and CDR2 is ANQGSEA. The CDR3 contains 16 residues.

The rearrangement links TRBV6-5 to TRBJ1-2; D remains ambiguous. The germline gives CDR1 MNHEY, CDR2 SVGAGI. Trimming removed 0 bases at V and 4 bases at J, with 9 bases between. The CDR3 extends over 14 amino acids. The chain's CDR3 is CASSYSWTTYGYTF. CDR3 in DNA: TGTGCCAGCAGTTACTCCTGGACTACCTATGGCTACACCTTC.

This clone occurred a few times. The rearrangement uses TRBV11-3 and TRBJ2-1; D is unresolved. The V end lost 5 bases, the J end lost 7 bases, and 18 bases lay between the germline ends. This CDR3 contains 15 residues. The germline gives CDR1 SGHNT, CDR2 YENEEA. The CDR3 nucleotides are TGTGCCAGCAGCCCGTCCCCGACCCTTGGGAATGAGCAGTTCTTC. This gives the protein CASSPSPTLGNEQFF.

V and J are TRBV10-3 and TRBJ2-1, with 12 nucleotides matching TRBD2. Germline CDR1 reads ENHRY; CDR2 reads SYGVKD. With 6 bases clipped from V and 7 bases from J, the junction kept 4 bases outside the gene matches. This CDR3 comprises 14 residues. In DNA, the CDR3 is TGTGCCATCAGGAGACTAGCGGGAGAAAATGAGCAGTTCTTC. It translates to CAIRRLAGENEQFF.